This entry concerns a single TCR beta chain. This specimen comes from a study of T cell changes during pregnancy in multiple sclerosis. CDR3 length: 15 amino acids. Germline CDR1 reads SGHRS; CDR2 reads YFSETQ. V shed 4 bases, J shed 3 bases, and the junction held 7 bases outside the gene matches. The data were produced by immunoSEQ multiplex PCR, yet TCRdb's version contains in-frame clones alone and is incomplete. Among under 35,000 clones listed, approximately 90% were seen once. This specimen was CD4+ T cells from peripheral blood mononuclear cells, taken in the first trimester of pregnancy. This clonotype was sampled from a female donor with multiple sclerosis, enrolled in a pregnancy study. The V gene is TRBV5-1, the J gene TRBJ2-3; TRBD2 matches at 8 bases. The CDR3 region is CASSLSGDETDTQYF. CDR3 sequence (DNA): TGCGCCAGCAGCCTTAGCGGGGACGAGACAGATACGCAGTATTTT.